One sample yielded the 11 T cell receptor beta chains listed below, sequenced in a study of T cell responses to AZD1222 COVID-19 vaccine. Profiling relied on immunoSEQ multiplex PCR, and the TCRdb table lists in-frame clones only, not all of them. The sample contains 98,000 or so clones, approximately 89% of which appear only once. The specimen comprised peripheral blood, sampled on day 0 of MenACWY control vaccination. Receptors originate from an adult in good health.

The V call is TRBV7-9, the J call TRBJ2-3, with TRBD1 matching 7 bases. J gave up 1 base and V 5 bases, and 3 bases lay outside the gene matches. Germline loops: CDR1 SEHNR, CDR2 FQNEAQ (reference sequence). The CDR3 runs 14 residues. CDR3 in amino acids: CASSLGQGTDTQYF. In DNA form, the CDR3 reads TGTGCCAGCAGCCTAGGACAGGGCACAGATACGCAGTATTTT.

The chain is built from TRBV18 and TRBJ2-4; 10 nucleotides line up with TRBD1. V gave up 5 bases and J gave up 6 bases; unmatched junction bases: 7. The CDR3 extends over 15 amino acids. CDR1 is KGHSH, CDR2 LQKENI, per germline. Written as DNA, the CDR3 is TGTGCCAGCTCATCGACAGGGGGCACGATAAACATTCAGTACTTC. Translation gives CASSSTGGTINIQYF.

This clone was found a few times. The genes are TRBV2 and TRBJ2-2, with a weak D call TRBD2 (7 bases). CDR1 is SNHLY and CDR2 is FYNNEI in the germline V gene. Trimming cost V 2 bases and J 4 bases, with 14 bases left between them. The CDR3 length is 16 residues. The CDR3 is CASSEHGAGATGELFF. In DNA form, the CDR3 reads TGTGCCAGCAGTGAACACGGGGCGGGGGCCACCGGGGAGCTGTTTTTT. The full variable domain, completed using reference TRBV2 and TRBJ2-2, is EPEVTQTPSHQVTQMGQEVILRCVPISNHLYFYWYRQILGQKVEFLVSFYNNEISEKSEIFDDQFSVERPDGSNFTLKIRSTKLEDSAMYFCASSEHGAGATGELFFGEGSRLTVL.

The V call is TRBV28, the J call TRBJ1-5; TRBD1 might be the D (5 bases). With 6 bases removed from V and 2 bases from J, the gap between germline ends came to 11 bases. The CDR3 consists of 14 residues. The germline gives CDR1 MDHEN, CDR2 SYDVKM. CDR3 region: CASRAARGNQPQHF. The CDR3 DNA sequence: TGTGCCAGCAGAGCCGCCAGGGGCAATCAGCCCCAGCATTTT.

The genes are TRBV6-4 and TRBJ2-2; either TRBD1 or TRBD2 may supply D (5 bases each). This CDR3 has 15 residues. V was shortened by 6 bases and J by 1 base, with 12 bases between the two germline ends. CDR1 and CDR2 (germline): MRHNA, SNTAGT. CDR3: CASSLRGENTGELFF. The DNA of the CDR3 is TGTGCCAGCAGCCTCCGGGGCGAGAACACCGGGGAGCTGTTTTTT.

V usage is TRBV3-1 (or the pseudogene TRBV3-2) and J usage is TRBJ2-7; no clear D gene. The CDR3 is made up of 15 amino acids. CDR1 is LGHDT and CDR2 is YNNKEL in the germline V gene (reference sequence). Between the trimmed V and J ends, which lost 1 base and 1 base, there was a span of 11 bases. The CDR3 sequence is CASSQGSQISYEQYF. CDR3 sequence (DNA): TGTGCCAGCAGCCAAGGGTCACAGATTTCCTACGAGCAGTACTTC.

The chain carries TRBV29-1 and TRBJ2-2, with TRBD1 identical over 7 bases. V was clipped by 4 bases and J by 0 bases; unmatched bases: 5. The germline V gene encodes CDR1 SQVTM and CDR2 ANQGSEA. CDR3 length: 15 amino acids. This CDR3 is CSVVVGTANTGELFF. The DNA of the CDR3 is TGCAGCGTTGTAGTTGGGACAGCGAACACCGGGGAGCTGTTTTTT.

This rearrangement joins TRBV3-1 (or the pseudogene TRBV3-2) to TRBJ2-3; TRBD2 agrees at 7 bases. The CDR3 is made up of 16 amino acids. Germline values: CDR1 LGHDT, CDR2 YNNKEL (reference sequence). Trimming removed 0 bases from V and 1 base from J; junction bases left unmatched: 4. CDR3: CASSQDRAGGTDTQYF. For the CDR3, the DNA is TGTGCCAGCAGCCAAGATAGGGCGGGGGGCACAGATACGCAGTATTTT.

The chain's CDR3 is CASGSGVATYEQYF. Written as DNA, the CDR3 is TGTGCCAGTGGGTCGGGGGTAGCCACCTACGAGCAGTACTTC. This chain uses TRBV25-1 with TRBJ2-7, with a tentative D call TRBD2 (6 bases). The CDR3 is 14 residues long. The V gene lost 9 bases and the J gene lost 2 bases, with 17 bases spanning the gap. The V gene's germline CDR1 is MGHDK and CDR2 SYGVNS.

This clone was observed once. The chain carries TRBV5-1 and TRBJ2-1; D unresolved. The CDR3 is 12 amino acids. Trimming left V 4 bases short and J 6 bases short, with 8 bases between. Germline CDR1 SGHRS, CDR2 YFSETQ. CDR3 DNA: TGCGCCAGCAGCATTATAGCCAATGAGCAGTTCTTC. Its translation is CASSIIANEQFF.

The rearrangement links TRBV25-1 to TRBJ1-1; tentatively, D is TRBD1 (6 bases). The length of the CDR3 is 13 residues. The germline CDR1 and CDR2 sequences are MGHDK and SYGVNS. V shed 7 bases and J shed 1 base, with 10 bases lying between them. CDR3 amino acids: CASTPTGNTEAFF. Here the CDR3 DNA reads TGTGCCAGCACCCCGACAGGGAACACTGAAGCTTTCTTT.